This entry describes one T cell receptor (beta chain). This entry belongs to a study of T cells in Graves' hyperthyroidism and ophthalmopathy. Lactation, pregnancy, other autoimmune disease or uncontrolled infection led to exclusion of patients. Each diagnosis was grounded in clinical symptoms, serum thyroxine and TRAb, thyroid ultrasound, and orbital computed tomography. It was RNA transcripts that yielded the amplified TCR beta CDR3 regions. An initial round of RT-PCR targeting the TCR CDR3 relied on the HTBI primer set. Via MiXCR, TCRdb re-called the multiplex PCR reads, giving one row per CDR3 protein. Seen here are roughly 500,000 distinct CDR3 sequences, around 50% observed once, and the top ten hold about 40%. Germline CDR1 and CDR2: LGHNA and YSLEER. The CDR3 contains 15 residues. V was cut by 1 base and J by 2 bases, with 6 bases left in between.

Sequenced material: peripheral blood or thyroid tissue (not recorded which). This chain joins TRBV4-3 and TRBJ2-6; the D is unclear. The TCR comes from an adult woman with Graves' disease, either hyperthyroidism or ophthalmopathy (not recorded which). The CDR3 here is CASSQAPAGANVLTF. The DNA of the CDR3 is TGCGCCAGCAGCCAAGCCCCAGCTGGGGCCAACGTCCTGACTTTC.